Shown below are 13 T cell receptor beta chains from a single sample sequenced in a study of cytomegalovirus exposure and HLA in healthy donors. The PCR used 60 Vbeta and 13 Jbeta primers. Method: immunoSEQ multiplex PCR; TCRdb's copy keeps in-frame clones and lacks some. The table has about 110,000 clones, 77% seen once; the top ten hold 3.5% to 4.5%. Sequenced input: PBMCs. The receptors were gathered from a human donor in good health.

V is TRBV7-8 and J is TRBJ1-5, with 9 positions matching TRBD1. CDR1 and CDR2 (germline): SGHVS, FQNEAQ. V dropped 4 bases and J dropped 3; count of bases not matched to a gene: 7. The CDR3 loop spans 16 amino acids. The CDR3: CASSWTGVYNNQPQHF. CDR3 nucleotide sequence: TGTGCCAGCAGCTGGACAGGGGTTTATAACAATCAGCCCCAGCATTTT.

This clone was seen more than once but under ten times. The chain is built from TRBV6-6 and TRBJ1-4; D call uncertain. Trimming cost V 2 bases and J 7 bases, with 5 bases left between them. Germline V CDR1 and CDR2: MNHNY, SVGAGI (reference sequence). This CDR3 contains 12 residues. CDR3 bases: TGTGCCAGCAGTTACCCAGGTGAAAAACTGTTTTTT. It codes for CASSYPGEKLFF.

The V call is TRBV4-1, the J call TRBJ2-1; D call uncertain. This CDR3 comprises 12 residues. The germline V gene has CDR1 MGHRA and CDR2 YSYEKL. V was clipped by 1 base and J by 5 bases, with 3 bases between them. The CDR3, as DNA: TGCGCCAGCAGCCAAGGAGACAATGAGCAGTTCTTC. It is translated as CASSQGDNEQFF.

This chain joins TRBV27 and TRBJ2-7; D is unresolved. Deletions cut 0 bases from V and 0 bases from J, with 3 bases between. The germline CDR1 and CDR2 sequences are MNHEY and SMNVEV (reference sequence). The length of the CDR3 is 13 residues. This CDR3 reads CASSLSLSYEQYF. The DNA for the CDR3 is TGTGCCAGCAGTTTATCTCTCTCCTACGAGCAGTACTTC.

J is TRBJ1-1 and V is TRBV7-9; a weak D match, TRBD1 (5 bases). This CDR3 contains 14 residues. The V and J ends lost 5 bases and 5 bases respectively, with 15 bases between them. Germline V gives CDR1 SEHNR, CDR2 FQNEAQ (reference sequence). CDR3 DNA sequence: TGTGCCAGCAGCCCGGGGGACTCGAGGACTGAAGCTTTCTTT. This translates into CASSPGDSRTEAFF. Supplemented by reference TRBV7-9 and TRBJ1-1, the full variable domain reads DTGVSQNPRHKITKRGQNVTFRCDPISEHNRLYWYRQTLGQGPEFLTYFQNEAQLEKSRLLSDRFSAERPKGSFSTLEIQRTEQGDSAMYLCASSPGDSRTEAFFGQGTRLTVV.

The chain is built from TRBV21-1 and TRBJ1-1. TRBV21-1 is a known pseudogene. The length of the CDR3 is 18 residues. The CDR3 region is CASSKVEGPRQMNTEAFF. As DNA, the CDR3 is TGTGCCAGCAGCAAAGTGGAGGGACCGCGACAAATGAACACTGAAGCTTTCTTT.

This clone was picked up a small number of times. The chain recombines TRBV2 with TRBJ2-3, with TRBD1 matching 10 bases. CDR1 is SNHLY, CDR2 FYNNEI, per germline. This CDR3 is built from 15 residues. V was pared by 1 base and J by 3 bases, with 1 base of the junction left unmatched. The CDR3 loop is CASSEEGQGTDTQYF. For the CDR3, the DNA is TGTGCCAGCAGTGAAGAGGGACAGGGGACAGATACGCAGTATTTT.

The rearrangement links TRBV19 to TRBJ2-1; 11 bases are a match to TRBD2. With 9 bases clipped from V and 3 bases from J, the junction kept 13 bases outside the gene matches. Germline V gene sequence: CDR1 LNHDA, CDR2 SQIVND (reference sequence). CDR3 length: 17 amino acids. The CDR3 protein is CASRTGILAGGYNEQFF. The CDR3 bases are TGTGCCAGCCGGACAGGGATCCTAGCGGGGGGCTACAATGAGCAGTTCTTC.

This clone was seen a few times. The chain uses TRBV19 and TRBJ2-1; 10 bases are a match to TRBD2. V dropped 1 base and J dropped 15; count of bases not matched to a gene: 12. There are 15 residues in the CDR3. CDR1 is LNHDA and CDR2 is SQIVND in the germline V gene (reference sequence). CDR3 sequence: CASSIGLAGADGVFF. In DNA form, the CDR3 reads TGTGCCAGTAGTATAGGGCTAGCGGGAGCCGACGGAGTGTTCTTC.

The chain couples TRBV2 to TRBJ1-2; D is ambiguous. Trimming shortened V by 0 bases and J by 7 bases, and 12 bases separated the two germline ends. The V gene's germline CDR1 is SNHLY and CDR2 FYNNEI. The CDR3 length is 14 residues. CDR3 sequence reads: CASSEAQTRAGYTF. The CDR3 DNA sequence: TGTGCCAGCAGTGAAGCGCAGACAAGAGCTGGCTACACCTTC. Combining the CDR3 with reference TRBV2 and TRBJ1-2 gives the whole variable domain EPEVTQTPSHQVTQMGQEVILRCVPISNHLYFYWYRQILGQKVEFLVSFYNNEISEKSEIFDDQFSVERPDGSNFTLKIRSTKLEDSAMYFCASSEAQTRAGYTFGSGTRLTVV.

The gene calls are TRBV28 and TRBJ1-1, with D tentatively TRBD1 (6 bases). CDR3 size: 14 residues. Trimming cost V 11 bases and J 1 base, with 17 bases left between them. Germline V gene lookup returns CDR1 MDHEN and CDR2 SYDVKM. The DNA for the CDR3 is TGTGCCTCTACCACCTGGACAGCGAACACTGAAGCTTTCTTT. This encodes CASTTWTANTEAFF.

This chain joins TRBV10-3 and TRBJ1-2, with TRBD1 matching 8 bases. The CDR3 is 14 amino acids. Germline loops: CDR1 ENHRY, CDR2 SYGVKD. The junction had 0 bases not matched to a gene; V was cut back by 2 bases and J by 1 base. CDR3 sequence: CAISEGQGNYGYTF. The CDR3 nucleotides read TGTGCCATCAGTGAGGGACAGGGTAACTATGGCTACACCTTC.

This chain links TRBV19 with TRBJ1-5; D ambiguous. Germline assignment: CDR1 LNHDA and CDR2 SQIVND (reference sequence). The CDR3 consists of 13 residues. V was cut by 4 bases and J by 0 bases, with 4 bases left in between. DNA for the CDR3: TGTGCCAGTAGTACAGTTAGCAATCAGCCCCAGCATTTT. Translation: CASSTVSNQPQHF.